These T cell receptor beta chains were read from a single sample in a study of cytomegalovirus exposure and HLA in healthy donors. Measured with immunoSEQ multiplex PCR; TCRdb has only the in-frame clones, and not every one. The sample includes about 91,000 clones, approximately 86% of them seen just once. The sample was PBMCs. The source is a man aged 30 to 45 in good health and CMV-seropositive. The CDR3 runs from the conserved cysteine through the conserved F or W. A D gene is named only where the DNA matches it firmly. Size tells how often a clone was seen (once, few, many) or the class of an expanded clone, and some rows leave it out.

d_call j_call v_call cdr3_length clone_size cdr3_nt cdr3_aa
NA TRBJ2-7 TRBV28 15 few TGTGCCAGCAGTTTGGACACTCCCACTTCCTACGAGCAGTACTTC CASSLDTPTSYEQYF
NA TRBJ2-2 TRBV7-8 14 NA TGTGCCAGCAGCTTAGTTCCGGGAACCGGGGAGCTGTTTTTT CASSLVPGTGELFF
TRBD2 TRBJ2-7 TRBV27 22 NA TGTGCCAGCAGTTTAAACAGCCCGTCCGGGACTAGCGGGAGAAAAATTGGCTACGAGCAGTACTTC CASSLNSPSGTSGRKIGYEQYF
NA TRBJ1-5 TRBV5-1 13 NA TGCGCCAGCAGCTTGGACGGGAATCAGCCCCAGCATTTT CASSLDGNQPQHF
TRBD2 TRBJ2-2 TRBV14 18 NA TGTGCCAGCAGCCATGTGACTAGCGGGCTTGTCGACACCGGGGAGCTGTTTTTT CASSHVTSGLVDTGELFF
NA TRBJ1-1 TRBV27 15 NA TGTGCCAGCAGTCTGCTGGGACACGGGAACACTGAAGCTTTCTTT CASSLLGHGNTEAFF
NA TRBJ2-7 TRBV5-1 14 NA TGCGCCAGCAGCTTAGCACAGAGCTCCTACGAGCAGTACTTC CASSLAQSSYEQYF
TRBD1 TRBJ2-3 TRBV10-3 15 once TGTGCCATCAGTGAACCAGGGGGAAGCACAGATACGCAGTATTTT CAISEPGGSTDTQYF
TRBD2 TRBJ2-7 TRBV6-1 15 NA TGTGCCAGCAGTCCACTAGCGGGGTCAACCTACGAGCAGTACTTC CASSPLAGSTYEQYF
NA TRBJ1-2 TRBV28 12 NA TGTGCCAGCTACTACTTGGAACATGGCTACACCTTC CASYYLEHGYTF
NA TRBJ2-1 TRBV6-5 15 NA TGTGCCAGCAGTTACCAAACAGGGTTATACAATGAGCAGTTCTTC CASSYQTGLYNEQFF
NA TRBJ2-1 TRBV7-9 12 few TGTTCCAGCAGCCCTACGAGGGATGAGCAGTTCTTC CSSSPTRDEQFF
NA TRBJ2-3 TRBV30 15 NA TGTGCCTGGAGTGCCCGACAGGCCAGCACAGATACGCAGTATTTT CAWSARQASTDTQYF
NA TRBJ1-1 TRBV5-1 15 NA TGCGCCAGCCACAGGGCCCCGGGCGAAGACACTGAAGCTTTCTTT CASHRAPGEDTEAFF